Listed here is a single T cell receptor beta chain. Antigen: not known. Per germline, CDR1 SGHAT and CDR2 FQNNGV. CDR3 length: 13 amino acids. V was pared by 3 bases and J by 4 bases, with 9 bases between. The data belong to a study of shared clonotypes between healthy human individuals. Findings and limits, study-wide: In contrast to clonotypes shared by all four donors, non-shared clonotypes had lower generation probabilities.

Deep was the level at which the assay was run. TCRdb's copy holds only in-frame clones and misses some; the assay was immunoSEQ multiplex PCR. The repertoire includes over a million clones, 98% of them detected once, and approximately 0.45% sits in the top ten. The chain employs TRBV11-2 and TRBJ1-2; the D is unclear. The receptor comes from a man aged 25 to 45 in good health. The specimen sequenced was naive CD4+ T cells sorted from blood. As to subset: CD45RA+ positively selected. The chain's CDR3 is CASSFLRGYGYTF. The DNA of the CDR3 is TGTGCCAGCAGCTTTTTACGGGGCTATGGCTACACCTTC. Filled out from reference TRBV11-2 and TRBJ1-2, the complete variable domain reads EAGVAQSPRYKIIEKRQSVAFWCNPISGHATLYWYQQILGQGPKLLIQFQNNGVVDDSQLPKDRFSAERLKGVDSTLKIQPAKLEDSAVYLCASSFLRGYGYTFGSGTRLTVV.